This entry is about one T cell receptor (beta chain). The antigen remains undetermined. Data came from immunoSEQ multiplex PCR; TCRdb stores just in-frame clones and leaves some out. This sample has 150,000 to 180,000 clones, with 80% to 90% found just once. These data are taken from a study of radiation and T cells in renal cell carcinoma. Sample time point: blood 2 weeks post-SBRT. The treatment is: 15 Gy SBRT to primary tumor, nephrectomy 4 weeks later. Clear cell pathology was present in this patient's renal cell carcinoma. CDR1 and CDR2 from the germline V gene are MNHEY and SVGAGI. This CDR3 spans 13 amino acids. Losses at the gene ends were 6 bases for V and 4 bases for J; bases not matched to a gene: 3. Whole-study results and caveats: From baseline, blood top tumor clonotypes peaked at 2 weeks post-radiation. No pretreatment tumor biopsies were available for baseline clonotypes.

The V call is TRBV6-5, the J call TRBJ2-7, with 10 bases lining up with TRBD1. The specimen comprised blood, sampled from a patient whose treatment included radiotherapy and nephrectomy. This sequence was found in a woman aged 45-59 years with renal cell carcinoma. CDR3 nucleotides: TGTGCCAGCAGCGGGGACAGGGGTTACGAGCAGTACTTC. As protein: CASSGDRGYEQYF.